This TCR beta chain derives from a study of cytomegalovirus exposure and HLA in healthy donors. Points on this clone: The antigen remains undetermined.

The CDR3 has 15 amino acids. In germline, CDR1 is SGHRS, CDR2 YFSETQ. Trimming took 3 bases from V and 10 from J; bases not matched to a gene: 9. TCRdb's table, derived via immunoSEQ multiplex PCR, lists solely in-frame clones and lacks some. The data show around 95,000 clones, roughly 85% seen once. Findings of the study overall: The study recorded some 160 TCR beta chains that were cytomegalovirus-associated.

The sequenced material came from PBMCs. The sequence was collected from a man between 18 and 29 years old in good health and CMV-seropositive. The chain is built from TRBV5-1 and TRBJ2-1; 11 bases match TRBD2. The CDR3 reads CASSSLAGGVQEQFF. The CDR3 coding sequence is TGCGCCAGCAGCTCGCTAGCGGGAGGCGTGCAGGAGCAGTTCTTC.